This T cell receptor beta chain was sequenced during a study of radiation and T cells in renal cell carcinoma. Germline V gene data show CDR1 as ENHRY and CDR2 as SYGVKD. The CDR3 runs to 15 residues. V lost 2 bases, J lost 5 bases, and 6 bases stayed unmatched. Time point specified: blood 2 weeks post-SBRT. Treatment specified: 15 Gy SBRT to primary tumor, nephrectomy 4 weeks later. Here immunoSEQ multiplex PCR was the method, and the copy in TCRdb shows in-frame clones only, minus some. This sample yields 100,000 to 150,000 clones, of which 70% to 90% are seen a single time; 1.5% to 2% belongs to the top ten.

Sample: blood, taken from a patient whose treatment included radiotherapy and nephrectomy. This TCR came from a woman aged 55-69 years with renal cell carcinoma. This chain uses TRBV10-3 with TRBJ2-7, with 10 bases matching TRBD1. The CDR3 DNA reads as TGTGCCATCAGTGAGGGCGACAGGGGGCGCGACGAGCAGTACTTC. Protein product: CAISEGDRGRDEQYF.